The T cell receptor beta chain described here comes from a study of identical twins (dated by TCRdb to 2016 to 2017). Regarding the research as a whole: To test whether fetal clonotypes persist, this study deep-sequenced TCR alpha and beta repertoires from monozygotic twins, from unrelated adults of various ages, and from cord blood. To rule out contamination, replicate twin experiments were performed at different times with different library preparation protocols. General study outcomes and caveats: Invariant T cells such as MAIT and iNKT could partly confound zero-insertion analyses, though diverse VJ usage argued against this for most clonotypes. Compared with coincidental sharing between unrelated individuals, out-of-frame TCR alpha sequences shared between twins had an excess of sequences with low generation probability. In monozygotic twins, recombination models systematically underestimated out-of-frame TCR alpha sharing, but the models matched the sharing seen between unrelated individuals. A weaker excess of twin sharing was found in beta out-of-frame sequences because the signal-to-noise ratio was lowered by fewer shared sequences. Fewer insertions were carried by abundant cord blood beta clonotypes, a similar but weaker trend appeared in young adult naive repertoires, and no such trend appeared in memory repertoires. Because the same donors could not be followed over many years, the conclusions depended on cross-sectional statistical analysis.

Libraries were made using 5' RACE. Sequencing was carried out with an Illumina HiSeq 2000. Template switching added a universal primer binding site, and the final cDNA carried a unique molecular identifier that allowed TCR cDNA molecules to be counted accurately. Specific primers in the conserved constant-segment region were used to synthesize first-strand cDNA for the TCR alpha and beta chains. Each cDNA library was double barcoded, with a SMART-Mk sample barcode plus Illumina barcodes, to control for contamination. Two successive PCR steps introduced TruSeq adapter sequences along with Illumina sample barcodes. The Illumina HiSeq platform was used with custom primers to sequence TCR alpha and beta cDNA libraries. As for how the authors treated the data: Unique molecular identifiers were extracted from raw reads with MiGEC, and CDR3 positions were determined with MiXCR. Recombination models were inferred per individual with the repgenHMM and IGoR tools using an EM algorithm. The tcR package in R was used for shared clonotype analysis, with sharing normalized by the product of cloneset sizes. Out-of-frame nonproductive sequences were analyzed to study raw recombination free of thymic and clonal selection effects. TCRdb trimmed the raw reads at Q25, called clones with MiXCR and kept productive beta chains. Each CDR3 protein gets just one entry, which takes the most common genes and DNA from the rows behind it. TCRdb, not the authors, supplied the V and J calls. This sample gives about 810,000 distinct CDR3 sequences in total; 12% of them show up just once. Jointly, the top ten make up 1.5% to 2% of the sample.

The germline V gene supplies CDR1 SGHDT and CDR2 YYEEEE. V and J are trimmed by 6 bases and 4 bases, and the gene matches miss 4 bases of the junction. From the cysteine up to the phenylalanine, the CDR3 has a length of 13 residues. Only the CDR3 DNA is retained, 39 bases long and in frame from the first base. Only healthy Caucasian donors were included. Three pairs of female monozygotic twins, all aged roughly 18 to 29 years, made up the twin cohort. The RNA used for TCR libraries was isolated from peripheral blood mononuclear cells. This clonotype was seen a single time. Its specific antigen is unknown. The input lacks base qualities; no much larger clone sits a single base away. One read yields weak evidence. This sample was shared with a second study, whose subject was yellow fever vaccine responses in identical twins. Per the second study: The authors reported that the T cell response to vaccination in identical twins appeared partly convergent and partly personalized. In the study, vaccine-responding T cell clones were precisely tracked in identical twins.

The rearranged segments are TRBV5-6 and TRBJ1-2; TRBD1 fits 9 bases in the junction. Sequenced: PBMCs. The TCR originated in a woman under 30 in good health. The DNA sequence is TGTGCCAGCACCACAGGGGGCGCCTATGGCTACACCTTC. Its translation reads: CASTTGGAYGYTF. When the CDR3 is completed using the reference TRBV5-6 and TRBJ1-2 genes on either side, the full variable domain is DAGVTQSPTHLIKTRGQQVTLRCSPKSGHDTVSWYQQALGQGPQFIFQYYEEEERQRGNFPDRFSGHQFPNYSSELNVNALLLGDSALYLCASTTGGAYGYTFGSGTRLTVV.